The next 3 T cell receptor beta chains were all read from a single sample in a study of T-cell memory formation after mild COVID-19. TCRdb itself ran the 5' RACE reads through MiXCR, one entry per CDR3 protein. This sample carries roughly 400,000 distinct CDR3 sequences, about a sixth of them seen once, and the ten largest clones take roughly 21%. Sequences were obtained from PBMCs or a T cell subset sorted from them (not recorded which). These TCRs come from a young man who had mild COVID-19 (a few samples of this study predate the infection). Cell type and time point are not known.

This chain links TRBV18 with TRBJ1-5; D gene ambiguous. CDR3 length: 16 residues. The V gene lost 3 bases and the J gene lost 2 bases, with 14 bases spanning the gap. Germline values: CDR1 KGHSH, CDR2 LQKENI. The CDR3: CASSPIAGVGNQPQHF. The CDR3 DNA follows: TGTGCCAGCTCACCTATCGCGGGAGTTGGCAATCAGCCCCAGCATTTT.

The chain employs TRBV20-1 and TRBJ2-1; D not certain. The V and J ends lost 6 bases and 1 base respectively, with 10 bases between them. The germline gives CDR1 DFQATT, CDR2 SNEGSKA (reference sequence). The CDR3 has 13 residues. The chain's CDR3 is CSAGKMSYNEQFF. In DNA form, the CDR3 reads TGCAGTGCGGGGAAAATGTCCTACAATGAGCAGTTCTTC.

This clonotype turned up a few times. This chain links TRBV12-3 or TRBV12-4 with TRBJ1-3; a possible D gene is TRBD1 (5 bases). Trimming removed 5 bases from V and 2 bases from J, with 10 bases in between. The CDR3 has 14 amino acids. The CDR3 coding sequence is TGTGCCAGCAGTCCGGGACCGACTGGAAACACCATATATTTT. Translated, it gives CASSPGPTGNTIYF.